This is a list of T cell receptor beta chains from one sample in a study of OX40 agonist ivuxolimab in advanced cancers. TCRdb's copy holds only in-frame clones and misses some; the assay was immunoSEQ multiplex PCR. The table has about 77,000 clones, 65% to 85% seen once. The specimen was CD4+ or CD8+ T cells sorted from blood, collected in a trial of the OX40 agonist ivuxolimab. These receptors all come from an adult with an advanced solid tumor such as melanoma, head and neck, liver or kidney cancer. The CDR3 runs from the conserved cysteine through the conserved F or W. Each record gives: V gene, CDR3 length, J gene, clone size, D gene, CDR3 DNA, CDR3 protein. A D gene is named only where the DNA matches it firmly. Rows give clone size only sometimes, using once, few, many, or a class for an expanded clone.

v_call: TRBV11-3; cdr3_length: 15; j_call: TRBJ1-2; clone_size: .; d_call: TRBD1; cdr3_nt: TGTGCCAGCAGCCAAGTTTCCGGGACAGCTTATGGCTACACCTTC; cdr3_aa: CASSQVSGTAYGYTF
v_call: TRBV30; cdr3_length: 13; j_call: TRBJ2-7; clone_size: .; d_call: .; cdr3_nt: TGTGCCTGGAGTGTAAGGACCCCCTACGAGCAGTACTTC; cdr3_aa: CAWSVRTPYEQYF
v_call: TRBV27; cdr3_length: 13; j_call: TRBJ1-2; clone_size: once; d_call: .; cdr3_nt: TGTGCCAGCAGTTTGCGGGACACCTATGGCTACACCTTC; cdr3_aa: CASSLRDTYGYTF
v_call: TRBV5-4; cdr3_length: 15; j_call: TRBJ2-7; clone_size: .; d_call: TRBD2; cdr3_nt: TGTGCCAGCAGTCGCTCGAGCGGGGATTACTACGAGCAGTACTTC; cdr3_aa: CASSRSSGDYYEQYF
v_call: TRBV18; cdr3_length: 13; j_call: TRBJ2-7; clone_size: once; d_call: TRBD1; cdr3_nt: TGTGCCAGCTCACCGGGACAGAACTACGAGCAGTACTTC; cdr3_aa: CASSPGQNYEQYF
v_call: TRBV28; cdr3_length: 16; j_call: TRBJ1-2; clone_size: .; d_call: TRBD1; cdr3_nt: TGTGCCAGCAGTCGTCCCGGGACAGGGGGCAGAGATGGCTACACCTTC; cdr3_aa: CASSRPGTGGRDGYTF
v_call: TRBV6-5; cdr3_length: 12; j_call: TRBJ2-2; clone_size: once; d_call: .; cdr3_nt: TGTGCCAGCACCCGGGGTACCGGGGAGCTGTTTTTT; cdr3_aa: CASTRGTGELFF
v_call: TRBV7-3; cdr3_length: 15; j_call: TRBJ2-3; clone_size: .; d_call: TRBD2; cdr3_nt: TGTGCCAGCAGCTTAACCGGGACTACTACAGATACGCAGTATTTT; cdr3_aa: CASSLTGTTTDTQYF
v_call: TRBV6-1; cdr3_length: 11; j_call: TRBJ1-4; clone_size: .; d_call: .; cdr3_nt: TGTGCCAGCAGTGAGACTGAAAAACTGTTTTTT; cdr3_aa: CASSETEKLFF
v_call: TRBV18; cdr3_length: 14; j_call: TRBJ1-1; clone_size: .; d_call: .; cdr3_nt: TGTGCCAGCTCACCACGGGAGGGGGGGACTGAAGCTTTCTTT; cdr3_aa: CASSPREGGTEAFF
v_call: TRBV2; cdr3_length: 14; j_call: TRBJ2-3; clone_size: few; d_call: TRBD1; cdr3_nt: TGTGCCAGCGGGGGGACAGGGGGCACAGATACGCAGTATTTT; cdr3_aa: CASGGTGGTDTQYF
v_call: TRBV19; cdr3_length: 16; j_call: TRBJ2-7; clone_size: .; d_call: TRBD2; cdr3_nt: TGTGCCAGTAGTACTTGGCCTAGCGGGAGTTTCTACGAGCAGTACTTC; cdr3_aa: CASSTWPSGSFYEQYF
v_call: TRBV5-4; cdr3_length: 12; j_call: TRBJ1-4; clone_size: .; d_call: .; cdr3_nt: TGTGCCAGCAGCCAGGGAAGTGAAAAACTGTTTTTT; cdr3_aa: CASSQGSEKLFF
v_call: TRBV2; cdr3_length: 14; j_call: TRBJ1-1; clone_size: few; d_call: .; cdr3_nt: TGTGCCAGCCAGGGGAGGTCATTGAACACTGAAGCTTTCTTT; cdr3_aa: CASQGRSLNTEAFF
v_call: TRBV5-4; cdr3_length: 15; j_call: TRBJ2-1; clone_size: .; d_call: .; cdr3_nt: TGTGCCAGCAGCAGACGGGCTGCGACCAACAATGAGCAGTTCTTC; cdr3_aa: CASSRRAATNNEQFF
v_call: TRBV6-1; cdr3_length: 15; j_call: TRBJ1-5; clone_size: .; d_call: TRBD1; cdr3_nt: TGTGCCAGCAGTACCCGGGACAGGGGGACGCAGCCCCAGCATTTT; cdr3_aa: CASSTRDRGTQPQHF
v_call: TRBV6-1; cdr3_length: 17; j_call: TRBJ1-5; clone_size: .; d_call: .; cdr3_nt: TGTGCCAGCAGTGAAGCGCTCACAGTCCTCAATGGTCAGCCCCAGCATTTT; cdr3_aa: CASSEALTVLNGQPQHF
v_call: TRBV30; cdr3_length: 16; j_call: TRBJ2-3; clone_size: .; d_call: TRBD1; cdr3_nt: TGTGCCTGGAGTCCCGCAGGACAGGTGAGATCCGCTACGCAGTATTTT; cdr3_aa: CAWSPAGQVRSATQYF
v_call: TRBV4-3; cdr3_length: 14; j_call: TRBJ1-6; clone_size: .; d_call: .; cdr3_nt: TGCGCCAGCAGCCCTGGCTCCTATAATTCACCCCTCCACTTT; cdr3_aa: CASSPGSYNSPLHF
v_call: TRBV2; cdr3_length: 13; j_call: TRBJ2-1; clone_size: .; d_call: .; cdr3_nt: TGTGCCAGCAGTAGTACATTAGGCAATGAGCAGTTCTTC; cdr3_aa: CASSSTLGNEQFF
v_call: TRBV15; cdr3_length: 15; j_call: TRBJ2-7; clone_size: .; d_call: .; cdr3_nt: TGTGCCACCAGCAGAGGGGCTAGCGCTTCCTACGAGCAGTACTTC; cdr3_aa: CATSRGASASYEQYF
v_call: TRBV19; cdr3_length: 17; j_call: TRBJ2-2; clone_size: .; d_call: .; cdr3_nt: TGTGCCAGTAGTCTCGGCCGTCGCCTAAGGGAAACCGGGGAGCTGTTTTTT; cdr3_aa: CASSLGRRLRETGELFF
v_call: TRBV6-1; cdr3_length: 14; j_call: TRBJ2-3; clone_size: .; d_call: .; cdr3_nt: TGTGCCAGCAGATACCCGCTCAGCACAGATACGCAGTATTTT; cdr3_aa: CASRYPLSTDTQYF
v_call: TRBV5-1; cdr3_length: 13; j_call: TRBJ2-5; clone_size: .; d_call: TRBD2; cdr3_nt: TGCGCCAGCAGCTTGCAGCGGGAGGAGACCCAGTACTTC; cdr3_aa: CASSLQREETQYF
v_call: TRBV5-6; cdr3_length: 13; j_call: TRBJ2-7; clone_size: .; d_call: .; cdr3_nt: TGTGCCAGCAGCTTGGAGGTACGCTACGAGCAGTACTTC; cdr3_aa: CASSLEVRYEQYF